These T cell receptor beta chains were read from a single sample in a study of early T cells in non-severe SARS-CoV-2 infection. TCRdb recomputed calls from the 5' RACE reads with MiXCR, one row per CDR3 protein. The sample has tens of thousands of distinct CDR3 sequences; approximately 14% are singletons. Sequencing used whole blood. The receptors were gathered from an adult who was a healthcare worker with PCR-confirmed SARS-CoV-2 infection or an uninfected control (not recorded which). Both conserved end residues are part of each CDR3. The order of the fields is clone size, J gene, D gene, V gene, CDR3 DNA, CDR3 protein. The D gene is left open where the match is weak. The size of a clone is reported for some rows only, either as once, few or many, or as a class for expanded clones.

>few|TRBJ2-5|.|TRBV9
TGTGCCAGCAGCGTAGCGAGGCGGGGGCCACAAGAGACCCAGTACTTC
CASSVARRGPQETQYF
>.|TRBJ1-4|.|TRBV2
TGTGCCAGCAGGAGATACAGGGCGGAGTTTGAAAAACTGTTTTTT
CASRRYRAEFEKLFF
>.|TRBJ1-5|TRBD1|TRBV24-1
TGTGCCACCAGTGATTCAAGGACAGGAGGGAGCAATCAGCCCCAGCATTTT
CATSDSRTGGSNQPQHF
>many|TRBJ1-2|.|TRBV15
TGTGCCACCAGCCCCCGTCGGCAGGGAGGATATGGCTACACCTTC
CATSPRRQGGYGYTF
>few|TRBJ1-2|TRBD1|TRBV24-1
TGTGCCACCAGTCACCCCCGGACAGGGACTTATGGCTACACCTTC
CATSHPRTGTYGYTF
>many|TRBJ2-6|.|TRBV11-2
TGTGCCAGCAGCTTAGCGGGACAAATCTCTGGGGCCAACGTCCTGACTTTC
CASSLAGQISGANVLTF
>.|TRBJ1-1|.|TRBV20-1
TGCAGTGCTAGAACTACCGGGACACCGAACACTGAAGCTTTCTTT
CSARTTGTPNTEAFF
>few|TRBJ2-1|.|TRBV29-1
TGCAGCGTTGCCTTCGGGGGTGAGCAGTTCTTC
CSVAFGGEQFF
>.|TRBJ1-2|TRBD1|TRBV7-3
TGTGCCAGCAGCTCCGGGACAGGGCCTGTCTATGGCTACACCTTC
CASSSGTGPVYGYTF
>.|TRBJ1-1|.|TRBV29-1
TGCAGCGCGAAACAGGGTGTGGACACTGAAGCTTTCTTT
CSAKQGVDTEAFF
>.|TRBJ2-3|.|TRBV20-1
TGCAGTGCTATCTTTAGGGGGACAGATACGCAGTATTTT
CSAIFRGTDTQYF
>many|TRBJ1-5|TRBD1|TRBV11-2
TGTGCCAGCAGCTTAGATCGGACAGGTTATAGCAATCAGCCCCAGCATTTT
CASSLDRTGYSNQPQHF
>many|TRBJ1-2|.|TRBV20-1
TGCAGTGCTAGAGATGGCGAGACAGCCTATGGCTACACCTTC
CSARDGETAYGYTF
>.|TRBJ2-1|TRBD1|TRBV6-2/TRBV6-3
TGTGCCAGCGATGAGGGGACAGCCTACAATGAGCAGTTCTTC
CASDEGTAYNEQFF
>many|TRBJ1-2|.|TRBV27
TGTGCCAGCAGTTTATCGGCCCAGGGAGCAAGCTGGTATGGCTACACCTTC
CASSLSAQGASWYGYTF
>.|TRBJ2-3|TRBD2|TRBV2
TGTGCCAGCAGTGACCTTGGGACTAGCGGGAGTAGTATAGATACGCAGTATTTT
CASSDLGTSGSSIDTQYF
>.|TRBJ2-3|.|TRBV9
TGTGCCAGCAGCGTAGTCGCAGGGTTGGATACGCAGTATTTT
CASSVVAGLDTQYF
>.|TRBJ2-5|.|TRBV7-2
TGTGCCAGCAGCCTCGGAGGGTTTGCCCACCAAGAGACCCAGTACTTC
CASSLGGFAHQETQYF
>.|TRBJ1-2|TRBD1|TRBV12-3/TRBV12-4
TGTGCCAGCAGTTTACGGCCAGGGGGCGCGGATTTATATGGCTACACCTTC
CASSLRPGGADLYGYTF
>.|TRBJ1-3|.|TRBV21-1
TGTGCCAGCGACGAAATCGGAGGCACCATATATTTT
CASDEIGGTIYF
>.|TRBJ2-7|TRBD2|TRBV28
TGTGCCAGCAGTTCCCCGGGGGGGTACGAGCAGTACTTC
CASSSPGGYEQYF
>many|TRBJ1-1|.|TRBV29-1
TGCAGCGTTGTGCAGGAGGGTCACACTGAAGCTTTCTTT
CSVVQEGHTEAFF
>many|TRBJ2-3|.|TRBV7-2
TGTGCCAACCGGCAAGGCACAGATACGCAGTATTTT
CANRQGTDTQYF
>.|TRBJ2-1|.|TRBV28
TGTGCCAGCACAAACACAGGGTTTAGCTCCTACAATGAGCAGTTCTTC
CASTNTGFSSYNEQFF
>few|TRBJ2-2|.|TRBV11-2
TGTGCCAGCAGCTTAATCCCAGACAACACCGGGGAGCTGTTTTTT
CASSLIPDNTGELFF
>few|TRBJ2-7|TRBD1|TRBV10-3
TGTGCCATCACTCCGGGACAGGGGACCTACGAGCAGTACTTC
CAITPGQGTYEQYF
>.|TRBJ1-5|.|TRBV20-1
TGCAGTGCTAGTAGTGGTATAGGCAATCAGCCCCAGCATTTT
CSASSGIGNQPQHF
>few|TRBJ2-7|.|TRBV7-9
TGTGCCAGCAGCCTCCGGACAGAGCAGTACTTC
CASSLRTEQYF
>.|TRBJ1-1|TRBD1|TRBV10-2
TGCGCCAGCAGTTTTTCAGGGGGCACGAACACTGAAGCTTTCTTT
CASSFSGGTNTEAFF
>many|TRBJ2-2|.|TRBV6-4
TGTGCCAGCAGTGGGGAACACAGGGCCGGGGAGCTGTTTTTT
CASSGEHRAGELFF
>few|TRBJ2-2|.|TRBV7-9
TGTGCCAGCAGCTGGGACCGCTGGCCACCCGGGGAGCTGTTTTTT
CASSWDRWPPGELFF
>few|TRBJ2-3|.|TRBV29-1
TGCAGCTCCGGGACCCTACATACAGATACGCAGTATTTT
CSSGTLHTDTQYF
>.|TRBJ2-7|.|TRBV20-1
TGCAGTGCTAGAGATCTGGGCAGATCCTACGAGCAGTACTTC
CSARDLGRSYEQYF
>many|TRBJ2-1|TRBD1|TRBV13
TGTGCCAGCAGCTCCGGGACAGGGTCTCTGGGCTCCTACAATGAGCAGTTCTTC
CASSSGTGSLGSYNEQFF
>.|TRBJ2-1|TRBD2|TRBV3-1
TGTGCCAGCAGCCAAGGTCTAGCGGGGAGATACAATGAGCAGTTCTTC
CASSQGLAGRYNEQFF
>.|TRBJ2-2|TRBD1|TRBV7-2
TGTGCCAGCAGGGTGGGACAGGCCACCGGGGAGCTGTTTTTT
CASRVGQATGELFF
>few|TRBJ2-7|.|TRBV27
TGTGCCAGCAGTTATCGCCAGGGCTTCTCCTACGAGCAGTACTTC
CASSYRQGFSYEQYF
>many|TRBJ1-2|.|TRBV3-1
TGTGCCGGATTTACAGGTTATACCTATGGCTACACCTTC
CAGFTGYTYGYTF
>.|TRBJ2-5|.|TRBV11-2
TGTGCCAGCAGCCCCGTGGGGGAGACCCAGTACTTC
CASSPVGETQYF
>many|TRBJ1-1|.|TRBV6-1
TGTGCCAGCAGATTTTTGACAGGCACTGAAGCTTTCTTT
CASRFLTGTEAFF
>many|TRBJ1-1|.|TRBV12-2
TGTGCAAGTCGCTTAGTATATAGGACAGGGATAGATGAAGCTTTCTTT
CASRLVYRTGIDEAFF
>few|TRBJ2-3|TRBD1|TRBV5-5
TGTGCCAGCAGCTTGATATCGGGGACAGACACAGATACGCAGTATTTT
CASSLISGTDTDTQYF
>many|TRBJ1-2|.|TRBV29-1
TGCAGCGTTGACAGGGAGGGGTATGGCTACACCTTC
CSVDREGYGYTF
>many|TRBJ2-2|.|TRBV11-1
TGTGCCAGCAGCTTATCAGGAGCGAACACCGGGGAGCTGTTTTTT
CASSLSGANTGELFF
>.|TRBJ2-4|TRBD1|TRBV7-2
TGTGCCAGCAGCTCCGCACATTGGGACAGCAAAAACATTCAGTACTTC
CASSSAHWDSKNIQYF
>many|TRBJ2-7|.|TRBV4-1
TGCGCCAGCAGCCCGGTAGGCACTAGCCTAGATCGAACCTACGAGCAGTACTTC
CASSPVGTSLDRTYEQYF
>few|TRBJ2-3|.|TRBV2
TGTGCCAGCAGTGATTCCGGGACGCAGTATTTT
CASSDSGTQYF
>few|TRBJ2-1|TRBD2|TRBV4-3
TGCGCCAGCAGCCAAGACCCAGCGGGGGGCACCTACAATGAGCAGTTCTTC
CASSQDPAGGTYNEQFF
>.|TRBJ2-3|.|TRBV27
TGTGCCAGCAGTTTATCGATTCGGGGGACAGATACGCAGTATTTT
CASSLSIRGTDTQYF
>.|TRBJ2-1|.|TRBV12-3/TRBV12-4
TGTGCCAGCAGTTTCACAGGGCGGAATGAGCAGTTCTTC
CASSFTGRNEQFF
>.|TRBJ2-1|.|TRBV27
TGTGCCAGCAGGATAACAGGGTACAATGAGCAGTTCTTC
CASRITGYNEQFF
>few|TRBJ1-6|.|TRBV5-6
TGTGCCAGCAGCTTCGGGGAAATAAGGCGTACCCTCCACTTT
CASSFGEIRRTLHF
>.|TRBJ2-6|.|TRBV7-2
TGTGCCAGCCGAGGAGGGGCCGTCCTGACTTTC
CASRGGAVLTF